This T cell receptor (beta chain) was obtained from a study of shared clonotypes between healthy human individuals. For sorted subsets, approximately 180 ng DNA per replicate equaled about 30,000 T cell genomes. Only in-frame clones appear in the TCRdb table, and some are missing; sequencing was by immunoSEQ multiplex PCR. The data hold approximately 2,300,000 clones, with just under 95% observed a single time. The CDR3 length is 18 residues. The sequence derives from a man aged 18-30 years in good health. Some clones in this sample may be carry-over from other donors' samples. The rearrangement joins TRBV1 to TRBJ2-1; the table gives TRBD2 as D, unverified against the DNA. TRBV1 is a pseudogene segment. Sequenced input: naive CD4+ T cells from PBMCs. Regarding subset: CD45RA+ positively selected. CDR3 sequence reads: CTSSQVGGIAGWPNEQFF. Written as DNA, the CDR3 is TGCACCAGCAGCCAAGTAGGTGGAATAGCGGGATGGCCCAATGAGCAGTTCTTC.